This is a list of T cell receptor beta chains from one sample in a study of T-cell reconstitution after alpha-beta-depleted transplantation in children. From the PCR reads, TCRdb called clonotypes with MiXCR, one entry per CDR3 protein. The table has 490,000 or so distinct CDR3 sequences, under 15% seen once. This specimen consisted of PBMCs from the stem cell graft donor, obtained from the stem cell graft. The source of these receptors is a human donor who donated a stem cell graft to a child with combined immunodeficiency. Each CDR3 is given with its conserved first and last residue. Fields, in order: J gene, CDR3 length, clone size, D gene, V gene, CDR3 DNA, CDR3 protein. The D gene is left open where the match is weak. Not every row has a clone size; where given, it reads once, few, many or a size class.

j_gene: TRBJ2-7
len: 15
abundance: -
d_gene: -
v_gene: TRBV11-2
CDR3nt: TGTGCCAGCAGCCCCGAGTTGGAGGGTTCCTACGAGCAGTACTTC
CDR3aa: CASSPELEGSYEQYF

j_gene: TRBJ2-1
len: 15
abundance: -
d_gene: TRBD1
v_gene: TRBV3-1
CDR3nt: TGTGCCAGCAGCCCCAGGACAGGGGGATACTATGAGCAGTTCTTC
CDR3aa: CASSPRTGGYYEQFF

j_gene: TRBJ1-1
len: 14
abundance: -
d_gene: -
v_gene: TRBV9
CDR3nt: TGTGCCAGCAGCTTGGCCCCAATGGACACTGAAGCTTTCTTT
CDR3aa: CASSLAPMDTEAFF

j_gene: TRBJ2-5
len: 15
abundance: -
d_gene: -
v_gene: TRBV12-3/TRBV12-4
CDR3nt: TGTGCCAGCACCTTCGACAGGGAGGTAGGAGAGACCCAGTACTTC
CDR3aa: CASTFDREVGETQYF

j_gene: TRBJ1-1
len: 15
abundance: few
d_gene: -
v_gene: TRBV30
CDR3nt: TGTGCCTGGAGTGTGCGGGGGGCCGTGAACACTGAAGCTTTCTTT
CDR3aa: CAWSVRGAVNTEAFF

j_gene: TRBJ2-3
len: 17
abundance: -
d_gene: -
v_gene: TRBV5-8
CDR3nt: TGTGCCAGCAGCTTGGGGACTGGTGCCTCTGGCACAGATACGCAGTATTTT
CDR3aa: CASSLGTGASGTDTQYF

j_gene: TRBJ1-2
len: 14
abundance: few
d_gene: -
v_gene: TRBV15
CDR3nt: TGTGCCACCAGCAGAGAGGGAGGGACTTATGGCTACACCTTC
CDR3aa: CATSREGGTYGYTF

j_gene: TRBJ2-7
len: 14
abundance: many
d_gene: -
v_gene: TRBV7-8
CDR3nt: TGTGCCAGCAGCTGGGGCTTATTCCAGGACGAGCAGTACTTC
CDR3aa: CASSWGLFQDEQYF

j_gene: TRBJ1-1
len: 16
abundance: few
d_gene: -
v_gene: TRBV12-5
CDR3nt: TGTGCTAGTGGTTTGGTACTGGGCCCGGTTAACACTGAAGCTTTCTTT
CDR3aa: CASGLVLGPVNTEAFF

j_gene: TRBJ1-2
len: 14
abundance: -
d_gene: TRBD1
v_gene: TRBV6-2/TRBV6-3
CDR3nt: TGTGCCACCGATCCACAAACAGGGGACTATGGCTACACCTTC
CDR3aa: CATDPQTGDYGYTF

j_gene: TRBJ2-1
len: 15
abundance: -
d_gene: -
v_gene: TRBV20-1
CDR3nt: TGCAGTGCTAGAGCGGGTTGGGGCGGCGACAATGAGCAGTTCTTC
CDR3aa: CSARAGWGGDNEQFF

j_gene: TRBJ2-7
len: 14
abundance: few
d_gene: -
v_gene: TRBV2
CDR3nt: TGTGCCAGCAGGTACTCACAGGGCTCCTACGAGCAGTACTTC
CDR3aa: CASRYSQGSYEQYF

j_gene: TRBJ2-7
len: 15
abundance: -
d_gene: -
v_gene: TRBV7-9
CDR3nt: TGTGCCAGCAGCTTAGTCCTCGCCGGTAGGGACGAGCAGTACTTC
CDR3aa: CASSLVLAGRDEQYF

j_gene: TRBJ2-2
len: 14
abundance: many
d_gene: TRBD1
v_gene: TRBV5-1
CDR3nt: TGCGCCAGCAGCCCGAAGACAGGGGCCGGGGAGCTGTTTTTT
CDR3aa: CASSPKTGAGELFF

j_gene: TRBJ1-2
len: 13
abundance: few
d_gene: TRBD1
v_gene: TRBV27
CDR3nt: TGTGCCAGCAGTTACGGACAGGGTGGTGGCTACACCTTC
CDR3aa: CASSYGQGGGYTF

j_gene: TRBJ2-1
len: 14
abundance: -
d_gene: -
v_gene: TRBV7-2
CDR3nt: TGTGCCAGCAGCCCCGGGGGGCAGGTGGATGAGCAGTTCTTC
CDR3aa: CASSPGGQVDEQFF

j_gene: TRBJ2-3
len: 15
abundance: many
d_gene: TRBD2
v_gene: TRBV9
CDR3nt: TGTGCCAGCAGCGCAGAGCGGGGAGGGGCAGATACGCAGTATTTT
CDR3aa: CASSAERGGADTQYF

j_gene: TRBJ2-2
len: 15
abundance: -
d_gene: -
v_gene: TRBV9
CDR3nt: TGTGCCAGCTCCACTATCGTCGGGAACACCGGGGAGCTGTTTTTT
CDR3aa: CASSTIVGNTGELFF

j_gene: TRBJ1-1
len: 14
abundance: -
d_gene: TRBD1
v_gene: TRBV12-3/TRBV12-4
CDR3nt: TGTGCCAGCACCTTGCAACAGGGGCACACTGAAGCTTTCTTT
CDR3aa: CASTLQQGHTEAFF

j_gene: TRBJ2-7
len: 17
abundance: few
d_gene: TRBD1
v_gene: TRBV29-1
CDR3nt: TGCAGCGTTGAAGCCTCCTTCGGGACAGGGTTCGGTTACGAGCAGTACTTC
CDR3aa: CSVEASFGTGFGYEQYF

j_gene: TRBJ2-7
len: 15
abundance: few
d_gene: -
v_gene: TRBV12-3/TRBV12-4
CDR3nt: TGTGCCAGCAGTTCGGTACGAACCGGCCGGAACGAGCAGTACTTC
CDR3aa: CASSSVRTGRNEQYF

j_gene: TRBJ2-2
len: 16
abundance: few
d_gene: -
v_gene: TRBV12-3/TRBV12-4
CDR3nt: TGTGCCAGCAGGGGGTCTTCCGCGTCGGAGACCGGGGAGCTGTTTTTT
CDR3aa: CASRGSSASETGELFF

j_gene: TRBJ2-1
len: 13
abundance: -
d_gene: -
v_gene: TRBV27
CDR3nt: TGTGCCAGCAGTTTATCGCAGTGGAATGAGCAGTTCTTC
CDR3aa: CASSLSQWNEQFF

j_gene: TRBJ1-5
len: 14
abundance: -
d_gene: -
v_gene: TRBV5-5
CDR3nt: TGTGCCAGCAGCTTCGACAGTAGCGCTCAGCCCCAGCATTTT
CDR3aa: CASSFDSSAQPQHF

j_gene: TRBJ2-5
len: 13
abundance: few
d_gene: -
v_gene: TRBV20-1
CDR3nt: TGCAGTGCCAGGGAAGGCGGGAAAGAGACCCAGTACTTC
CDR3aa: CSAREGGKETQYF

j_gene: TRBJ2-2
len: 14
abundance: -
d_gene: -
v_gene: TRBV4-3
CDR3nt: TGCGCCAGCAGCCAAGGTCGGTCAACCGGGGAGCTGTTTTTT
CDR3aa: CASSQGRSTGELFF

j_gene: TRBJ1-3
len: 15
abundance: few
d_gene: -
v_gene: TRBV9
CDR3nt: TGTGCCAGCAGCGTCCACAGTCAGTCTGGAAACACCATATATTTT
CDR3aa: CASSVHSQSGNTIYF

j_gene: TRBJ2-5
len: 13
abundance: many
d_gene: TRBD2
v_gene: TRBV5-1
CDR3nt: TGCGCCAGCAGTCTAGCGGGGAAAGAGACCCAGTACTTC
CDR3aa: CASSLAGKETQYF

j_gene: TRBJ2-5
len: 16
abundance: -
d_gene: -
v_gene: TRBV24-1
CDR3nt: TGTGCCACCAGTGATTTTTCCCAGGGGGGGCAAGAGACCCAGTACTTC
CDR3aa: CATSDFSQGGQETQYF

j_gene: TRBJ1-1
len: 15
abundance: -
d_gene: TRBD1
v_gene: TRBV5-6
CDR3nt: TGTGCCAGCAGTTACCCGGCAGGGGGGAACACTGAAGCTTTCTTT
CDR3aa: CASSYPAGGNTEAFF

j_gene: TRBJ2-1
len: 16
abundance: many
d_gene: -
v_gene: TRBV7-9
CDR3nt: TGTGCCAGCAGCTTGCCTCCTCGGACTAACTACAATGAGCAGTTCTTC
CDR3aa: CASSLPPRTNYNEQFF

j_gene: TRBJ2-7
len: 16
abundance: many
d_gene: TRBD2
v_gene: TRBV4-1
CDR3nt: TGCGCCAGCAGCCAAGAGATAGGACTAGCAGCTTCCGAGCAGTACTTC
CDR3aa: CASSQEIGLAASEQYF

j_gene: TRBJ1-5
len: 18
abundance: few
d_gene: TRBD1
v_gene: TRBV2
CDR3nt: TGTGCCAGCAGTGAAGCCGCCCCGGGACAGGGGAGCAATCAGCCCCAGCATTTT
CDR3aa: CASSEAAPGQGSNQPQHF

j_gene: TRBJ1-2
len: 14
abundance: many
d_gene: -
v_gene: TRBV15
CDR3nt: TGTGCCACCAGCAGAGATTATCGGCCCTATGGCTACACCTTC
CDR3aa: CATSRDYRPYGYTF

j_gene: TRBJ1-2
len: 14
abundance: -
d_gene: -
v_gene: TRBV12-3/TRBV12-4
CDR3nt: TGTGCCAGCAGTTTAGTTGGGGATTCCTATGGCTACACCTTC
CDR3aa: CASSLVGDSYGYTF

j_gene: TRBJ2-2
len: 14
abundance: few
d_gene: -
v_gene: TRBV7-3
CDR3nt: TGTGCCAGCAGCTTAGTACCCCGGCCCGGGGAGCTGTTTTTT
CDR3aa: CASSLVPRPGELFF

j_gene: TRBJ2-7
len: 14
abundance: -
d_gene: -
v_gene: TRBV18
CDR3nt: TGTGCCAGCTCACCACGGGGGACCCCATACGAGCAGTACTTC
CDR3aa: CASSPRGTPYEQYF

j_gene: TRBJ2-3
len: 15
abundance: -
d_gene: -
v_gene: TRBV13
CDR3nt: TGTGCCAGCAGCTTGAGGAGTAGCGGCACAGATACGCAGTATTTT
CDR3aa: CASSLRSSGTDTQYF

j_gene: TRBJ1-5
len: 13
abundance: many
d_gene: -
v_gene: TRBV24-1
CDR3nt: TGTGCCACCAGACAGGGAGGCAATCAGCCCCAGCATTTT
CDR3aa: CATRQGGNQPQHF

j_gene: TRBJ2-7
len: 15
abundance: many
d_gene: TRBD1
v_gene: TRBV6-5
CDR3nt: TGTGCCAGCAGTTACGCCCCGGGACAGGACTACGAGCAGTACTTC
CDR3aa: CASSYAPGQDYEQYF

j_gene: TRBJ1-2
len: 12
abundance: few
d_gene: -
v_gene: TRBV6-2/TRBV6-3
CDR3nt: TGTGCCAGCACGGGGCAGAACTATGGCTACACCTTC
CDR3aa: CASTGQNYGYTF

j_gene: TRBJ2-3
len: 14
abundance: many
d_gene: TRBD1
v_gene: TRBV29-1
CDR3nt: TGCAGCGTTGATCGGACAGGGGCCACAGATACGCAGTATTTT
CDR3aa: CSVDRTGATDTQYF

j_gene: TRBJ1-1
len: 13
abundance: -
d_gene: -
v_gene: TRBV12-3/TRBV12-4
CDR3nt: TGTGCCAGCACCCCAGGGGATAGCACTGAAGCTTTCTTT
CDR3aa: CASTPGDSTEAFF

j_gene: TRBJ1-1
len: 15
abundance: -
d_gene: TRBD1
v_gene: TRBV6-5
CDR3nt: TGTGCCAGCAGTTATACAGGGGCAGCGAACACTGAAGCTTTCTTT
CDR3aa: CASSYTGAANTEAFF

j_gene: TRBJ2-7
len: 13
abundance: -
d_gene: -
v_gene: TRBV12-3/TRBV12-4
CDR3nt: TGTGCCAGCAGTTTAAGGGTCCCCCCCGAGCAGTACTTC
CDR3aa: CASSLRVPPEQYF

j_gene: TRBJ1-5
len: 10
abundance: few
d_gene: -
v_gene: TRBV5-6
CDR3nt: TGTGCCAGCTGCGTCGAGCCCCAGCATTTT
CDR3aa: CASCVEPQHF

j_gene: TRBJ2-7
len: 12
abundance: few
d_gene: -
v_gene: TRBV12-5
CDR3nt: TGTGCTAGTGGCAACGGGCTATACGAGCAGTACTTC
CDR3aa: CASGNGLYEQYF

j_gene: TRBJ1-3
len: 13
abundance: -
d_gene: TRBD1
v_gene: TRBV7-3
CDR3nt: TGTGCCAGCAGCTCAGCACAGGGGAGCACCATATATTTT
CDR3aa: CASSSAQGSTIYF

j_gene: TRBJ1-1
len: 13
abundance: -
d_gene: -
v_gene: TRBV6-2/TRBV6-3
CDR3nt: TGTGCCAGCAGTTACACGGGAGATACTGAAGCTTTCTTT
CDR3aa: CASSYTGDTEAFF

j_gene: TRBJ2-1
len: 18
abundance: -
d_gene: TRBD2
v_gene: TRBV5-1
CDR3nt: TGCGCCAGCAGCCTAACTATTCTAGCGGGGGGCTCCCTGTTTGAGCAGTTCTTC
CDR3aa: CASSLTILAGGSLFEQFF